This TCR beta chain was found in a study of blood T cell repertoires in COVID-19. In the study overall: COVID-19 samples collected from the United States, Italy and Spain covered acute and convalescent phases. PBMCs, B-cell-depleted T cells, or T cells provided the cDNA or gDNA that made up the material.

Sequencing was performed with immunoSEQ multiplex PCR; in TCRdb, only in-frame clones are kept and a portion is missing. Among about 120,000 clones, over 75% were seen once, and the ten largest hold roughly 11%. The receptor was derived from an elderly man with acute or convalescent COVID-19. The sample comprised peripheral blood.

In nucleotides, the CDR3 is TGTGCCAGCAGTTTTTTGTCGGGGAAGCAGTACTTC. It is translated as CASSFLSGKQYF. The chain has TRBV28 and TRBJ2-7, with D possibly TRBD2 on 5 matching bases. The CDR3 consists of 12 residues. Germline loops: CDR1 MDHEN, CDR2 SYDVKM. V shed 3 bases and J shed 8 bases, with 11 bases lying between them.